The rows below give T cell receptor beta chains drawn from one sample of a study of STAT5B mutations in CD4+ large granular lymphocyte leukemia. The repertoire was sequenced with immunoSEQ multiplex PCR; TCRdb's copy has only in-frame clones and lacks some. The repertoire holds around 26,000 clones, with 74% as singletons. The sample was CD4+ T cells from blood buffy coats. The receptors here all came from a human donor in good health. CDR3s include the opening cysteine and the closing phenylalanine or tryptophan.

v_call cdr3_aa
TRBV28 CASSITFGTQQETQYF
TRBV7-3 CASSLGWQDQETQYF
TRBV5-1 CASSLDGSNSPLHF
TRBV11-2 CASSPPRGGATGELFF
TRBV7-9 CASRKGQHNTEAFF
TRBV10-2 CASSAGRETQYF
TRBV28 CASRTPGNSPLHF
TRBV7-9 CASRYMGQGPSPLHF
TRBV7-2 CASSPIAGGDYEQYF
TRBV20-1 CSARGSYEQYF
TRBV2 CASSENRQAPAGYTF
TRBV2 CASSARGPEAFF
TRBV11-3 CASSLRSGSSSYEQYF
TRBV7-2 CASSIIQTQYF
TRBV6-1 CASSGTSGTDTQYF
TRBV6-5 CASSIRGEQFF
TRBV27 CASSPRTGLNYGYTF
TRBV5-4 CASSFGQGATEAFF
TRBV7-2 CASSLYSSSYNEQFF
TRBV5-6 CASSLQVTPEKLFF
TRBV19 CASSIFRGGAEAFF
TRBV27 CASTKGQYNSPLHF
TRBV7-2 CASSPNNSPLHF
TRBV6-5 CASSYSPGTNTEAFF
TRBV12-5 CASARPEGGETQYF
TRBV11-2 CASSLSRQLYEQYF
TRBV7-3 CASSSTGYNEQFF
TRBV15 CATSGGLAGEAETQYF
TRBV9 CASSVVPSGRGASEQETQYF